This T cell receptor beta chain was obtained from a study of Graves' ophthalmopathy and Graves' hyperthyroidism. The CDR3 contains 16 residues. CDR1 is SGHRS and CDR2 is YFSETQ in the germline V gene. Trimming removed 0 bases at V and 4 bases at J, with 11 bases between. There are many counts of this clonotype. Researchers took RNA transcripts and amplified TCR beta CDR3 regions from them. HTBI primers primed a first-round RT-PCR, and a second-round multiplex PCR followed. TCRdb analysed the multiplex PCR reads with MiXCR anew, one entry per CDR3 protein. This sample has over 150,000 distinct CDR3 sequences; roughly 37% occur once, and the top ten carry around 5.5%. Pregnant or lactating patients and those with other autoimmune diseases or uncontrolled infections were excluded.

The chain joins TRBV5-1 to TRBJ2-6, with D perhaps assigned TRBD1 or TRBD2 (5 bases each). This TCR derives from a woman in her forties with Graves' ophthalmopathy. Sequencing input: peripheral blood. CDR3 region: CASSLVSGTGANVLTF. The DNA for the CDR3 is TGCGCCAGCAGCTTGGTTTCGGGGACCGGGGCCAACGTCCTGACTTTC.